The 27 T cell receptor beta chains below all came from one sample that was sequenced in a study of T cells in Graves' hyperthyroidism and ophthalmopathy. The source material, RNA transcripts, was used to amplify TCR beta CDR3 regions. Primed by the HTBI set, a first-round RT-PCR was run on the TCR CDR3. In TCRdb, the multiplex PCR reads were re-called with MiXCR into one record per CDR3 protein. The sample records about 380,000 distinct CDR3 sequences, 13% being singletons. Sequencing was performed on blood. These receptors all come from a man aged 25 to 40 with Graves' hyperthyroidism that later progressed to Graves' ophthalmopathy.

At least ten counts were recorded for this clonotype. The genes are TRBV10-3 and TRBJ1-1; D may be TRBD1 (5 bases). CDR1 and CDR2 from the germline V gene are ENHRY and SYGVKD. The CDR3 runs 14 residues. Trimming pared 3 bases from V and 0 bases from J, leaving 8 bases between. The CDR3 nucleotides read TGTGCCATCAGTGAAAAGGGGTTGAACACTGAAGCTTTCTTT. It translates to CAISEKGLNTEAFF.

Worth noting for this clonotype: Being one base from a much bigger clone, this may be a read error. The V gene is TRBV9, the J gene TRBJ1-1; the D is unclear. Germline lookup yields CDR1 SGDLS and CDR2 YYNGEE. The CDR3 loop spans 13 amino acids. Trimming cost V 6 bases and J 0 bases, with 9 bases left between them. The CDR3 bases are TGTGCCAGCAACGACGACATGAACACTGAAGCTTTCTTT. Translation: CASNDDMNTEAFF.

Many counts were recorded for this clonotype. The CDR3 DNA reads as TGTGCCAGTGGGGACCGGGACAGGGGGATCAATGAGCAGTTCTTC. It yields the protein CASGDRDRGINEQFF. The rearrangement links TRBV12-3 or TRBV12-4 to TRBJ2-1; 11 bases agree with TRBD1. The V and J ends lost 9 bases and 6 bases, in that order; junction bases with no gene match: 10. CDR3 size: 15 residues.

The chain joins TRBV5-1 to TRBJ2-5; D possibly corresponds to TRBD1 (5 bases). Between the trimmed V and J ends, which lost 0 bases and 3 bases, there was a span of 12 bases. CDR3 length: 15 residues. Germline V gene sequence: CDR1 SGHRS, CDR2 YFSETQ. CDR3 protein: CASSLGQGWEETQYF. In DNA form, the CDR3 reads TGCGCCAGCAGCTTGGGGCAGGGTTGGGAAGAGACCCAGTACTTC.

This clonotype occurred many times. The chain combines TRBV2 with TRBJ1-1; the D is unclear. Per the germline V gene, CDR1 is SNHLY and CDR2 is FYNNEI. The germline V and J ends were trimmed by 7 bases and 2 bases, with 11 bases remaining between them. The CDR3 loop spans 13 amino acids. CDR3 coding DNA: TGTGCCAGCATTTCGAAGGGCAACACTGAAGCTTTCTTT. Protein: CASISKGNTEAFF.

The chain couples TRBV6-6 to TRBJ1-3; possible D gene TRBD1, 5 bases. CDR3 length equals 20 residues. Germline V gene sequence: CDR1 MNHNY, CDR2 SVGAGI (reference sequence). Trimming stripped 0 bases from V and 0 bases from J, with 21 bases between. The CDR3 DNA reads as TGTGCCAGCAGTTACTCGACGGCAAGGGGCCCTTATAGCTCTGGAAACACCATATATTTT. Encoded protein: CASSYSTARGPYSSGNTIYF.

This clonotype came up many times. J is TRBJ1-6 and V is TRBV12-3 or TRBV12-4, with D unresolved. Trimming took off 3 bases at V and 5 bases at J, with 8 bases between the two ends. The CDR3 runs to 14 residues. CDR3 DNA sequence: TGTGCCAGCAGTTTCAACACCAATAATTCACCCCTCCACTTT. Its translation: CASSFNTNNSPLHF.

In this sample, this clonotype turned up a few times. The genes are TRBV10-3 and TRBJ2-7; tentatively, D is TRBD1 or TRBD2 (5 bases each). Germline CDR1 reads ENHRY; CDR2 reads SYGVKD. The CDR3 length is 13 residues. Trimming took off 4 bases at V and 0 bases at J, with 7 bases between the two ends. Here the CDR3 reads CAISVGDSYEQYF. CDR3 sequence (DNA): TGTGCCATCAGTGTGGGGGACTCCTACGAGCAGTACTTC.

This chain links TRBV6-1 with TRBJ1-5; D might be TRBD1 (5 bases). Germline V gives CDR1 MNHNS, CDR2 SASEGT. V was pared by 5 bases and J by 3 bases, with 11 bases between. The CDR3 is 14 residues long. Written as DNA, the CDR3 is TGTGCCAGCAGTCCCCGACAGATCAATCAGCCCCAGCATTTT. Protein product: CASSPRQINQPQHF.

The sample holds a few counts of this clonotype. The chain is built from TRBV18 and TRBJ2-1; no clear D gene. CDR1 is KGHSH and CDR2 is LQKENI in the germline V gene. This CDR3 region has 16 residues. Trimming stripped 2 bases from V and 0 bases from J, with 11 bases between. The CDR3, as DNA: TGTGCCAGCTCACCAATGGGCGGTAGCTCCTACAATGAGCAGTTCTTC. Translation gives CASSPMGGSSYNEQFF. Full variable domain (remainder filled in from reference TRBV18 and TRBJ2-1): NAGVMQNPRHLVRRRGQEARLRCSPMKGHSHVYWYRQLPEEGLKFMVYLQKENIIDESGMPKERFSAEFPKEGPSILRIQQVVRGDSAAYFCASSPMGGSSYNEQFFGPGTRLTVL.

There are many counts of this clonotype. The chain uses TRBV7-9 and TRBJ1-1, with D tentatively TRBD1 (6 bases). CDR3 length: 14 amino acids. Germline CDR1 is SEHNR and CDR2 is FQNEAQ (reference sequence). The V end was cut by 6 bases, the J end by 5 bases, with 16 bases between. CDR3 sequence reads: CASSLQGGRTEAFF. The CDR3 nucleotides are TGTGCCAGCAGTTTACAGGGAGGGAGGACTGAAGCTTTCTTT.

This clonotype was observed many times. The chain couples TRBV6-1 to TRBJ1-1, with 9 bases matching TRBD1. Germline V gives CDR1 MNHNS, CDR2 SASEGT. This CDR3 comprises 14 residues. J was trimmed by 4 bases and V by 6 bases; bases with no gene match: 6. CDR3 residues: CASSWTGVSTEAFF. The CDR3 region has the DNA TGTGCCAGCAGCTGGACAGGGGTTTCCACTGAAGCTTTCTTT.

Many counts were recorded for this clonotype. The chain couples TRBV7-9 to TRBJ2-7; D possibly uses TRBD1 or TRBD2 (5 bases each). The CDR3 contains 14 residues. The V end was cut by 5 bases, the J end by 2 bases, with 13 bases between. CDR1 and CDR2 from the germline V gene are SEHNR and FQNEAQ (reference sequence). CDR3 coding DNA: TGTGCCAGCAGCCAACCGGGACGGACCTACGAGCAGTACTTC. Amino acids: CASSQPGRTYEQYF. The variable domain in full, with the rest retrieved from reference TRBV7-9 and TRBJ2-7, is DTGVSQNPRHKITKRGQNVTFRCDPISEHNRLYWYRQTLGQGPEFLTYFQNEAQLEKSRLLSDRFSAERPKGSFSTLEIQRTEQGDSAMYLCASSQPGRTYEQYFGPGTRLTVT.

This clonotype was counted many times. An end of the junction does not agree with germline; a read error may underlie this. The J gene is TRBJ1-6, the V gene TRBV18; a weak D match, TRBD1 (6 bases). Germline values: CDR1 KGHSH, CDR2 LQKENI. The CDR3 is 14 amino acids. The CDR3 region is CASSRGGDKSPLHF. Written as DNA, the CDR3 is TGTGCCAGCTCACGAGGGGGGGATAAGTCACCCCTCCACTTT.

This clonotype is a singleton in its sample. With a much larger clone just one base away, this may be a read error. This sequence joins TRBV30 and TRBJ1-2; D might be TRBD1 (5 bases). Germline V gives CDR1 GTSNPN, CDR2 SVGIG (reference sequence). The CDR3 length is 13 residues. The V gene lost 0 bases and the J gene lost 2 bases, with 7 bases spanning the gap. In DNA, the CDR3 is TGTGCCTGGAGTGTGTACAGGAACTATGGCTACACCTTC. Amino acids: CAWSVYRNYGYTF.

The rearrangement uses TRBV6-5 and TRBJ2-1; D is uncertain. Per germline, CDR1 MNHEY and CDR2 SVGAGI. The length of the CDR3 is 12 residues. Trimming took 0 bases from V and 9 from J, leaving 6 bases between them. The CDR3 sequence is CASSYSNREQFF. As DNA, the CDR3 is TGTGCCAGCAGTTACTCTAACCGTGAGCAGTTCTTC.

This clonotype occurred many times. The gene calls are TRBV2 and TRBJ1-5, with D uncertain. V was trimmed by 9 bases and J by 0 bases, leaving 12 bases between them. CDR1 is SNHLY, CDR2 FYNNEI, per germline. The CDR3 is 14 residues long. The DNA of the CDR3 is TGTGCCAGAGGGAGTCCAAATAGCAATCAGCCCCAGCATTTT. Translating gives CARGSPNSNQPQHF.

This clonotype was counted ten times or more. CDR3 sequence: CASSFDRRRTEAFF. The CDR3 DNA sequence: TGTGCCAGCAGTTTCGACAGGAGACGCACTGAAGCTTTCTTT. This sequence joins TRBV27 and TRBJ1-1; tentatively, D is TRBD1 (6 bases). The CDR3 length is 14 residues. V lost 3 bases, J lost 4 bases, and 12 bases lay in between. The germline gives CDR1 MNHEY, CDR2 SMNVEV (reference sequence).

This clonotype was recorded at least ten times. The rearrangement joins TRBV28 to TRBJ2-3; D is uncertain. The length of the CDR3 is 17 residues. Germline V gene data show CDR1 as MDHEN and CDR2 as SYDVKM. Trimming pared 4 bases from V and 0 bases from J, leaving 17 bases between. CDR3 sequence: CASSSQRITISTDTQYF. CDR3 nucleotides: TGTGCCAGCAGTTCTCAGAGGATCACTATTAGCACAGATACGCAGTATTTT.

This clonotype was picked up a small number of times. The rearrangement uses TRBV20-1 and TRBJ2-3; TRBD1 is a possible D gene (6 bases). Trimming shortened V by 0 bases and J by 3 bases, and 13 bases separated the two germline ends. The CDR3 runs to 15 residues. Per the germline V gene, CDR1 is DFQATT and CDR2 is SNEGSKA (reference sequence). CDR3 residues: CSARDPGHRTDTQYF. CDR3 sequence (DNA): TGCAGTGCTAGAGATCCGGGACATAGGACAGATACGCAGTATTTT.

In this sample, this clonotype turned up many times. The chain has TRBV7-4 and TRBJ2-7; 10 bases map to TRBD1. V lost 5 bases and J lost 4; bases outside the gene matches: 8. The germline V gene has CDR1 SGHVT and CDR2 SQSDAQ. The CDR3 is 15 amino acids. The CDR3 sequence: CASSPSRDRGYEQYF. The CDR3 DNA follows: TGTGCCAGCAGCCCTAGCCGGGACAGGGGTTACGAGCAGTACTTC. Using reference TRBV7-4 and TRBJ2-7 for the parts outside the CDR3, the full variable domain is GAGVSQSPRYKVAKRGRDVALRCDSISGHVTLYWYRQTLGQGSEVLTYSQSDAQRDKSGRPSGRFSAERPERSVSTLKIQRTEQGDSAVYLCASSPSRDRGYEQYFGPGTRLTVT.

This clonotype was picked up a small number of times. The chain carries TRBV11-3 and TRBJ2-4; perhaps TRBD2 as D (5 bases). The V end lost 0 bases, the J end lost 0 bases, and 12 bases lay between the germline ends. In germline, CDR1 is SGHNT, CDR2 YENEEA. The length of the CDR3 is 17 residues. The CDR3 DNA reads as TGTGCCAGCAGCTTAGATCTCGGGGAATTAGCCAAAAACATTCAGTACTTC. It encodes CASSLDLGELAKNIQYF.

Comment on this clonotype: A much larger clone sits a single nucleotide away, making a read error possible. This chain links TRBV12-3 or TRBV12-4 with TRBJ1-2; D gene ambiguous. This CDR3 comprises 15 residues. V was pared by 7 bases and J by 6 bases, with 21 bases between. CDR3 sequence (DNA): TGTGCCAGCACAACCCGGGAGGGTTCCGACAATGGCTACACCTTC. Amino acid sequence: CASTTREGSDNGYTF.

This clonotype was seen a single time. A read error is possible here, since a much larger clone lies one base away. The genes are TRBV12-3 or TRBV12-4 and TRBJ2-1; D gene ambiguous. Trimming removed 6 bases at V and 5 bases at J, with 8 bases between. This CDR3 contains 12 residues. The CDR3 DNA is TGTGCCAGCAGCAACATTAACAATGAGCAGTTCTTC. Its protein product is CASSNINNEQFF.

This clonotype has a count of ten or more. The chain carries TRBV20-1 and TRBJ1-3, with D maybe TRBD1 (5 bases). The germline V and J ends were trimmed by 3 bases and 0 bases, with 9 bases remaining between them. Looked up from germline, CDR1 is DFQATT and CDR2 is SNEGSKA (reference sequence). This CDR3 has 14 residues. For the CDR3, the DNA is TGCAGTGCTAGGACAGTTTTCTCTGGAAACACCATATATTTT. This sequence encodes CSARTVFSGNTIYF.

This clonotype appeared many times. This chain joins TRBV2 and TRBJ1-5; D remains ambiguous. Germline lookup yields CDR1 SNHLY and CDR2 FYNNEI. V shed 7 bases and J shed 1 base, with 11 bases lying between them. CDR3 length: 14 amino acids. The chain's CDR3 is CASTPSDSNQPQHF. The CDR3 nucleotides are TGTGCCAGCACCCCGTCCGACAGCAATCAGCCCCAGCATTTT.

This clonotype was seen ten or more times. The rearrangement uses TRBV11-2 and TRBJ2-3; 16 bases match TRBD2. The CDR3 is 17 amino acids. J lost 3 bases, V lost 5 bases, and 5 bases had no gene match. CDR1 SGHAT and CDR2 FQNNGV come from the germline V gene. Here the CDR3 reads CASSLGTSGGATDTQYF. CDR3 DNA sequence: TGTGCCAGCAGCCTCGGGACTAGCGGGGGGGCAACAGATACGCAGTATTTT.